This T cell receptor beta chain originates from a study of patients and donors after allogeneic stem cell transplantation. TCRdb re-analysed the RT-PCR reads in MiXCR, keeping a single row per CDR3 protein. The sample has some 90,000 distinct CDR3 sequences; 40% to 60% are singletons. The CDR3 totals 15 residues. The sequence was collected from a human donor who was either an allogeneic HSCT recipient or a stem cell or donor lymphocyte infusion donor (not recorded which). It is not recorded whose cells these are; they may come from a transplant donor. This sequence joins TRBV21-1 and TRBJ1-5; the table's D call, TRBD1, has no DNA check behind it. TRBV21-1 is marked as a pseudogene. The sequencing sample was made of blood, either unsorted or a sorted T cell fraction (not recorded which). The DNA of the CDR3 is TGTGCCAGCAGCACCCGGGACAGGGGTGATCAGCCCCAGCATTTT. Residues: CASSTRDRGDQPQHF.